Here is one T cell receptor beta chain with its context. Its antigen remains unidentified. This sample was included in a study of T cell responses to AZD1222 COVID-19 vaccine. Background on the study: Second-dose intervals near 4 or 12 weeks were combined. Study-level results: Unmutated variant regions are reportedly the target of nearly half of TCRs that are spike-specific. Vaccine-associated CD4 TCRs ranged over spike, dominating at 160-218 and 743-854. White British ancestry dominated among donors, who included more females, and clonal diversity was possibly underestimated.

V lost 3 bases and J lost 0, with 10 bases in between. CDR1 SGDLS and CDR2 YYNGEE come from the germline V gene. This CDR3 spans 14 amino acids. Here immunoSEQ multiplex PCR was the method, and the copy in TCRdb shows in-frame clones only, minus some. Of 100,000 to 150,000 clones listed, about nine tenths are singletons. The sequence derives from an adult in good health. The specimen comprised peripheral blood, sampled on day 0 of AZD1222 vaccination. The chain employs TRBV9 and TRBJ2-7; D might be TRBD1 (5 bases). The DNA for the CDR3 is TGTGCCAGCAGCGGCGACAGCAACTCCTACGAGCAGTACTTC. Its translation is CASSGDSNSYEQYF.